This T cell receptor (beta chain) emerged from a study of cytomegalovirus exposure and HLA in healthy donors. Study findings and constraints: Overall, around 160 TCR beta chains were annotated as cytomegalovirus-associated. Cytomegalovirus status was reportedly diagnosed by the classifier with high sensitivity and specificity.

As regards this clone: Its antigen remains unknown.

Trimming pared 4 bases from V and 2 bases from J, leaving 11 bases between. The CDR3 is 14 amino acids. The germline V gene has CDR1 SNHLY and CDR2 FYNNEI. Measured with immunoSEQ multiplex PCR; TCRdb has only the in-frame clones, and not every one. This table holds 65,000 to 90,000 clones, 80% to 90% found once. Material for sequencing was PBMCs. The source is a woman aged 18-30 years in good health and CMV-seropositive. The chain carries TRBV2 and TRBJ1-1, with D uncertain. CDR3 protein: CASSVEGRNTEAFF. CDR3 DNA sequence: TGTGCCAGCAGTGTAGAGGGCAGAAACACTGAAGCTTTCTTT.